This T cell receptor (beta chain) was identified during a study of shared clonotypes between healthy human individuals. Notes on the study in general: On the whole, naive subsets had larger estimated richness than memory subsets had.

A remark on this clone: What it binds is not known.

CDR1 LGHNA and CDR2 YNFKEQ come from the germline V gene. V was clipped by 0 bases and J by 2 bases; unmatched bases: 4. This CDR3 is built from 15 residues. TCRdb keeps only in-frame clones here, not all; method: immunoSEQ multiplex PCR. Found here are roughly 2.2 million clones, approximately 95% of them singletons; the top ten hold about 0.39%. The sample taken for sequencing was naive CD4+ T cells from PBMCs. Subset specified: CD45RA+ positively selected. This clonotype originated in a man younger than 30 in good health. Some clones in this sample may be carry-over from other donors' samples. This chain joins TRBV4-2 and TRBJ2-7, with 7 bases aligning to TRBD2. CDR3: CASSQDSAGPYEQYF. CDR3 DNA sequence: TGTGCCAGCAGCCAAGATTCAGCGGGACCCTACGAGCAGTACTTC.